This T cell receptor (beta chain) came from a study of shared clonotypes between healthy human individuals. General study results and limits: Several donors held roughly 5% of naive CD4 clonotypes in common. Among non-shared clonotypes, generation probabilities were lower than among those shared by all four donors.

In the case of this clone: No antigen is known for it.

Naive CD8 cells comprised CD45RO-negative, CCR7-positively selected cells, excluding terminally differentiated effector memory CD45RA+ cells. The CDR3 sequence is 14 residues long. In germline, CDR1 is PRHDT, CDR2 FYEKMQ (reference sequence). V lost 3 bases, J lost 6 bases, and 7 bases stayed unmatched. Deep level was the assay's run setting. Each subset's genomic DNA was split evenly across several immunoSEQ plates. The table came from immunoSEQ multiplex PCR; TCRdb's copy has only in-frame clones and leaves some out. The repertoire holds some 580,000 clones, roughly 98% seen once, with around 0.3% in the top ten.

Sequenced: naive CD8+ T cells sorted from blood. The origin of this receptor is a man aged 30 to 45 in good health. The J gene is TRBJ2-7, the V gene TRBV13; 8 bases match TRBD2. The CDR3 reads CASSLGLSGGEQYF. CDR3 in DNA: TGTGCCAGCAGCTTGGGACTCAGCGGGGGCGAGCAGTACTTC.